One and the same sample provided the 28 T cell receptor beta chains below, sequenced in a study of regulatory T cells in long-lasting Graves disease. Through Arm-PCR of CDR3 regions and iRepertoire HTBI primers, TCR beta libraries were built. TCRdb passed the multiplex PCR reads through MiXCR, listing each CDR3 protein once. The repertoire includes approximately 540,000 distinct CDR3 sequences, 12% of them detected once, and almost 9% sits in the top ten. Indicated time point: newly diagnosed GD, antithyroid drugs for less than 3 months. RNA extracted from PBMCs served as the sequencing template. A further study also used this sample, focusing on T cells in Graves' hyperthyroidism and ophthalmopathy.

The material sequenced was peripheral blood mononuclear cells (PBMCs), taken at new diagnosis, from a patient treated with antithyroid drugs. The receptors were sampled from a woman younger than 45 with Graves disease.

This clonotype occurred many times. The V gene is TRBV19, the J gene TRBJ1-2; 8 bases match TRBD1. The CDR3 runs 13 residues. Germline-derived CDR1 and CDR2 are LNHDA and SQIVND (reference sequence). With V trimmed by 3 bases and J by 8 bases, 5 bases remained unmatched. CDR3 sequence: CASSIRQGLGYTF. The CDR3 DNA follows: TGTGCCAGTAGTATCCGACAGGGGTTAGGCTACACCTTC.

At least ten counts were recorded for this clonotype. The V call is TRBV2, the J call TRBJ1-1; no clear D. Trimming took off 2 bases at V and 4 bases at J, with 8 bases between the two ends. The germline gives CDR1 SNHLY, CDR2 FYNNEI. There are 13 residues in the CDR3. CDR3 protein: CASSERGGTEAFF. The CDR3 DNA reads TGTGCCAGCAGTGAACGGGGAGGCACTGAAGCTTTCTTT.

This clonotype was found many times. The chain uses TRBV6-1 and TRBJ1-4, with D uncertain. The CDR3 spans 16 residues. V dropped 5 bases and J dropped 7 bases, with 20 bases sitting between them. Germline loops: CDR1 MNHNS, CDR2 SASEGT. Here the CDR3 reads CASSTWQPLGGEKLFF. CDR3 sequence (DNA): TGTGCCAGCAGTACGTGGCAGCCACTGGGTGGTGAAAAACTGTTTTTT.

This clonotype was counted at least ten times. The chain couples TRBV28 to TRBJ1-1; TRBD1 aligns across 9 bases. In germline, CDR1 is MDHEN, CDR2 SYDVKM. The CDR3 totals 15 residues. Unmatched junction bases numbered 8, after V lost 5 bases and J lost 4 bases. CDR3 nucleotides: TGTGCCAGCAGTCCCGGACAGGGGACGAGCACTGAAGCTTTCTTT. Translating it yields CASSPGQGTSTEAFF.

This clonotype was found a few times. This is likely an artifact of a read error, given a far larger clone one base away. The CDR3: CASSQDSREAQYF. CDR3 in DNA: TGTGCCAGCAGCCAAGATTCTAGGGAGGCCCAGTACTTC. This chain connects TRBV14 to TRBJ2-7, with D maybe TRBD2 (6 bases). The germline V gene has CDR1 SGHDN and CDR2 FVKESK. V lost 0 bases, J lost 10 bases, and 13 bases lay in between. The CDR3 contains 13 residues.

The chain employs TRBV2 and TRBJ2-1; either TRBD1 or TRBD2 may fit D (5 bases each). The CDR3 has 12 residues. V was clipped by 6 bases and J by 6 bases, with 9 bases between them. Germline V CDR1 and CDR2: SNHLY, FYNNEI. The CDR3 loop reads CASRRGTNEQFF. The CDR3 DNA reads TGTGCCAGCAGACGAGGGACCAATGAGCAGTTCTTC.

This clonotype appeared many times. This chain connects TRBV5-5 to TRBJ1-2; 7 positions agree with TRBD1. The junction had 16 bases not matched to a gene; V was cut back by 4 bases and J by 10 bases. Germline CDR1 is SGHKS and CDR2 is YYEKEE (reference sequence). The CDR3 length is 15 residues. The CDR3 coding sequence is TGTGCCAGCAGCCCGCCGACTTCGGACAGGATCGCCTACACCTTC. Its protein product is CASSPPTSDRIAYTF.

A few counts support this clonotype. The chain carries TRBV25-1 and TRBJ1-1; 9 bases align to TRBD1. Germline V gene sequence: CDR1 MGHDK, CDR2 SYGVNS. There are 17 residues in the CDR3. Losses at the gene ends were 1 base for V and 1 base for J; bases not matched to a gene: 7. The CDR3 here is CASSESGTGFQNTEAFF. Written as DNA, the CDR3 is TGTGCCAGCAGTGAATCCGGGACAGGGTTTCAGAACACTGAAGCTTTCTTT.

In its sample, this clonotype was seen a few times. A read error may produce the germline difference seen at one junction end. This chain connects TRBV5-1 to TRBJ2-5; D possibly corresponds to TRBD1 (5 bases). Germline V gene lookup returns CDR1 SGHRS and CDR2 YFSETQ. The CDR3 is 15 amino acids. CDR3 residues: CASSPRVGPQETQYF. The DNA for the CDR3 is TGTGCCAGCAGCCCCAGGGTGGGGCCGCAAGAGACCCAGTACTTC. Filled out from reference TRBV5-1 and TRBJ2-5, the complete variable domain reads KAGVTQTPRYLIKTRGQQVTLSCSPISGHRSVSWYQQTPGQGLQFLFEYFSETQRNKGNFPGRFSGRQFSNSRSEMNVSTLELGDSALYLCASSPRVGPQETQYFGPGTRLLVL.

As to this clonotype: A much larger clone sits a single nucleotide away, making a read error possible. CDR3 in DNA: TGTGCCAGCAGATACGGTACAGGGAAGTCCTACGAGCAGTACTTC. It is translated as CASRYGTGKSYEQYF. This chain uses TRBV6-2 or TRBV6-3 with TRBJ2-7, with D possibly TRBD1 on 6 matching bases. CDR1 is MNHEY and CDR2 is SVGEGT in the germline V gene. The germline V and J ends were trimmed by 6 bases and 1 base, with 16 bases remaining between them. The CDR3 consists of 15 residues.

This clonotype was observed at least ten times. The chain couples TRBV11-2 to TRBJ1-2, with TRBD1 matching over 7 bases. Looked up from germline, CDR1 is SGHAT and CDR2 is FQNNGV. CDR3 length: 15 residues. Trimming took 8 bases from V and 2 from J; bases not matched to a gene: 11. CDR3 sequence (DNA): TGTGCCAGCCGCACATCCGCCAGGGGGAACTATGGCTACACCTTC. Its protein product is CASRTSARGNYGYTF.

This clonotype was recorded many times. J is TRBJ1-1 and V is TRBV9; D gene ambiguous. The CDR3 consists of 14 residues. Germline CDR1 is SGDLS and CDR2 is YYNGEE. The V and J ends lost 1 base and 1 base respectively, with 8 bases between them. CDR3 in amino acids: CASSVHGRNTEAFF. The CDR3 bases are TGTGCCAGCAGCGTACACGGCCGGAACACTGAAGCTTTCTTT.

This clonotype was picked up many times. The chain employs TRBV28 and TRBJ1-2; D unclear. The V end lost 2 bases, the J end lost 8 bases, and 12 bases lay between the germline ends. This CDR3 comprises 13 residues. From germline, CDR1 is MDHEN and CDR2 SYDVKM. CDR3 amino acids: CASSLPGYEGYTF. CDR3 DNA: TGTGCCAGCAGTTTACCCGGGTATGAGGGCTACACCTTC.

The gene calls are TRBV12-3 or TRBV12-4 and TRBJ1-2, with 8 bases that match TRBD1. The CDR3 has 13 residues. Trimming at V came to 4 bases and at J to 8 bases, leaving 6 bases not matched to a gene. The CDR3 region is CASSSSGTGGYTF. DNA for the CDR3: TGTGCCAGCAGTTCGTCCGGGACAGGAGGCTACACCTTC.

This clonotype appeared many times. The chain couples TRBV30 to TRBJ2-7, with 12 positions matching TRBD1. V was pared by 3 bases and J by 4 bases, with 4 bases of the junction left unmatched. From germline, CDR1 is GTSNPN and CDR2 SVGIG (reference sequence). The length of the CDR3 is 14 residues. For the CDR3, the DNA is TGTGCCTGGAGGCGGGACAGGGGGCCGTACGAGCAGTACTTC. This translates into CAWRRDRGPYEQYF.

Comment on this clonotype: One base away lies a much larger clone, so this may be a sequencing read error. CDR3 coding DNA: TGTGCCAGCAGCCGAGCGGGACTAGCGGGCACAGATACGCAGTATTTT. Its translation: CASSRAGLAGTDTQYF. This sequence joins TRBV3-1 and TRBJ2-3; the match to TRBD2 covers 11 bases. CDR3 size: 16 residues. The V and J ends lost 4 bases and 1 base, in that order; junction bases with no gene match: 4. Germline assignment: CDR1 LGHDT and CDR2 YNNKEL (reference sequence).

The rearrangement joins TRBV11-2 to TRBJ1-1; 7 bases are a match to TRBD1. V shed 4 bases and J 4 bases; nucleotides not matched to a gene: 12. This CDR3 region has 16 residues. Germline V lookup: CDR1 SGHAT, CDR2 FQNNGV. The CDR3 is CASSSSTTTGVTEAFF. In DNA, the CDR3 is TGTGCCAGCAGCTCGTCCACAACCACAGGGGTCACTGAAGCTTTCTTT.

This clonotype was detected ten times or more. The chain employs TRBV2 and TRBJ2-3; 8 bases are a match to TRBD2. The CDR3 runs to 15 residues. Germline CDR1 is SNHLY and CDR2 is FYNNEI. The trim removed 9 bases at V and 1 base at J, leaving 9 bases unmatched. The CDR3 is CARIPAGVGTDTQYF. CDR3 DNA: TGTGCCAGGATACCAGCGGGAGTAGGCACAGATACGCAGTATTTT.

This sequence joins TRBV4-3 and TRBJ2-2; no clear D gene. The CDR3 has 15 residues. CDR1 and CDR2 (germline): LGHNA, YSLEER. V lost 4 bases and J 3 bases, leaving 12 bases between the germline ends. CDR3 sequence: CASSPGPQDTGELFF. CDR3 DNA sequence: TGCGCCAGCAGCCCTGGACCCCAGGACACCGGGGAGCTGTTTTTT.

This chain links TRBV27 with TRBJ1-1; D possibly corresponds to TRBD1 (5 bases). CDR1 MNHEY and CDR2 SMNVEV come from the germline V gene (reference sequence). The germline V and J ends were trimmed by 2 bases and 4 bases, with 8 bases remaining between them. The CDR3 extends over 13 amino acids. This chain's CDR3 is CASSLPGITEAFF. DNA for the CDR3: TGTGCCAGCAGTTTACCAGGGATCACTGAAGCTTTCTTT.

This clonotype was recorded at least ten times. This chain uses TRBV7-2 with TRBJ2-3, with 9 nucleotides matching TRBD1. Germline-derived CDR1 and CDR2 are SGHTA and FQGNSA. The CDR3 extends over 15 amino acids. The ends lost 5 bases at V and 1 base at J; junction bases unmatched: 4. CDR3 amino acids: CASSTRTGGTDTQYF. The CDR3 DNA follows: TGTGCCAGCAGCACTAGGACAGGGGGCACAGATACGCAGTATTTT. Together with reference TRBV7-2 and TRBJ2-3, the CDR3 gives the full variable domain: GAGVSQSPSNKVTEKGKDVELRCDPISGHTALYWYRQSLGQGLEFLIYFQGNSAPDKSGLPSDRFSAERTGGSVSTLTIQRTQQEDSAVYLCASSTRTGGTDTQYFGPGTRLTVL.

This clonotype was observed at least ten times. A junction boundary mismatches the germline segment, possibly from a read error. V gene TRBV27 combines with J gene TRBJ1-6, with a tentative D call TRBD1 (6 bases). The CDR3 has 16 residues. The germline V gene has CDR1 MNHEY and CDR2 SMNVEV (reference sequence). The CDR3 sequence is CASSFLPGGTNSPLHF. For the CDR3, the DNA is TGTGCCAGTAGTTTCCTCCCTGGGGGCACAAATTCACCCCTCCACTTT.

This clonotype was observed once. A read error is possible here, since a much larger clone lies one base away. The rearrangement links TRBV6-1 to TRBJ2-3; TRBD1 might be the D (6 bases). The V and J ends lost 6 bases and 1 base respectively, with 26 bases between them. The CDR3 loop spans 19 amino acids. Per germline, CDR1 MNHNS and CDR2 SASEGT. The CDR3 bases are TGTGCCAGCAGCCTGGGGGCTCCAGGGGAATTGCCTCGCACAGATACGCAGTATTTT. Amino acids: CASSLGAPGELPRTDTQYF.

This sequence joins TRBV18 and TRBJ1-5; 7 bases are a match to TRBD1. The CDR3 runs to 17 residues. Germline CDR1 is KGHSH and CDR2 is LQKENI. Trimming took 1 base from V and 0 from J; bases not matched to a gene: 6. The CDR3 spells CASSPRGQAPSNQPQHF. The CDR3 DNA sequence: TGTGCCAGCTCACCACGTGGACAGGCCCCTAGCAATCAGCCCCAGCATTTT.

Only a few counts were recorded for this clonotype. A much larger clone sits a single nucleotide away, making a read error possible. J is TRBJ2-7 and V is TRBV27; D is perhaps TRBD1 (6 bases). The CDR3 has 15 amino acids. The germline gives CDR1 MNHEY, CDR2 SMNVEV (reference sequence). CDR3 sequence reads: CASSKSLGGYHERYF. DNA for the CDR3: TGTGCCAGCAGCAAGTCTCTTGGGGGCTATCACGAGCGGTACTTC.

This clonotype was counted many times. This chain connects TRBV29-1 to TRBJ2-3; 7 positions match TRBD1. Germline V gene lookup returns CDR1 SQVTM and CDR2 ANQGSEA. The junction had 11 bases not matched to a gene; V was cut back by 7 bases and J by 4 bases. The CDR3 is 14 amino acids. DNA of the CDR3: TGCAGCGGCCGTGACAGGGCGGGCGCAGATACGCAGTATTTT. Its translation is CSGRDRAGADTQYF.

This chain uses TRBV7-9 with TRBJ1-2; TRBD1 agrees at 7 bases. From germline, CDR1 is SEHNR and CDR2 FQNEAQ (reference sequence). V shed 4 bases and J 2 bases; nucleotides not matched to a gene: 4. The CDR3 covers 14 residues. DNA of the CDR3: TGTGCCAGCAGCTCAGGGGGTCAAAACTATGGCTACACCTTC. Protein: CASSSGGQNYGYTF. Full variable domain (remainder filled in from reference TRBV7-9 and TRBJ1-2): DTGVSQNPRHKITKRGQNVTFRCDPISEHNRLYWYRQTLGQGPEFLTYFQNEAQLEKSRLLSDRFSAERPKGSFSTLEIQRTEQGDSAMYLCASSSGGQNYGYTFGSGTRLTVV.

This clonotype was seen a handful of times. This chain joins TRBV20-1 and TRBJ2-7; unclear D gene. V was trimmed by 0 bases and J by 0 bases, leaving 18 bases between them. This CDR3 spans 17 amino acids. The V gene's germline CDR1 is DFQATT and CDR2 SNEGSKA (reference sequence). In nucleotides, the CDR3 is TGCAGTGCTAGAGATACTGGTGGACGCCGACTCTCCTACGAGCAGTACTTC. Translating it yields CSARDTGGRRLSYEQYF.